A single sample is the source of the 13 T cell receptor beta chains below, sequenced in a study of T cells of healthy individuals. TCRdb passed the 5' RACE reads through MiXCR, listing each CDR3 protein once. Of approximately 50,000 distinct CDR3 sequences in the sample, roughly 15% were seen once. These receptors were taken from a human donor in good health.

This clonotype was detected a few times. The rearrangement uses TRBV7-2 and TRBJ2-5; the match to TRBD2 covers 10 bases. After removal of 5 bases from V and 4 bases from J, the junction contained 7 bases not matched to a gene. Germline V gene data show CDR1 as SGHTA and CDR2 as FQGNSA. There are 15 residues in the CDR3. The CDR3 here is CASSPSSGSRETQYF. CDR3 in DNA: TGTGCCAGCAGCCCCTCTAGCGGGAGTCGAGAGACCCAGTACTTC. The variable domain in full, completed from reference TRBV7-2 and TRBJ2-5, reads GAGVSQSPSNKVTEKGKDVELRCDPISGHTALYWYRQSLGQGLEFLIYFQGNSAPDKSGLPSDRFSAERTGGSVSTLTIQRTQQEDSAVYLCASSPSSGSRETQYFGPGTRLLVL.

At least ten counts were recorded for this clonotype. The chain employs TRBV18 and TRBJ2-6; D may be TRBD2 (6 bases). Trimming removed 3 bases from V and 10 bases from J, with 10 bases in between. CDR3 length equals 13 residues. Germline V gene sequence: CDR1 KGHSH, CDR2 LQKENI. The CDR3 sequence: CASSPAGLNVLTF. DNA for the CDR3: TGTGCCAGCTCACCGGCGGGATTGAACGTCCTGACTTTC.

In its sample, this clonotype was seen many times. The rearrangement joins TRBV28 to TRBJ2-1; TRBD2 matches at 7 bases. V lost 7 bases, J lost 7 bases, and 10 bases stayed unmatched. CDR3 length: 14 amino acids. Germline V gene sequence: CDR1 MDHEN, CDR2 SYDVKM. CDR3 in amino acids: CASTGLAGNNEQFF. As DNA, the CDR3 is TGTGCCAGCACGGGGTTAGCGGGTAATAATGAGCAGTTCTTC.

This clonotype has at least ten counts. The rearrangement uses TRBV11-1 and TRBJ1-1; 7 bases align to TRBD1. Germline V gene sequence: CDR1 SGHAT, CDR2 FQDESV (reference sequence). The CDR3 extends over 15 amino acids. Trimming took 5 bases from V and 1 from J; bases not matched to a gene: 7. The CDR3 loop reads CASSGGDRRNTEAFF. The CDR3 coding sequence is TGTGCCAGCAGCGGAGGGGACAGACGGAACACTGAAGCTTTCTTT.

This clonotype was detected many times. V is TRBV30 and J is TRBJ2-1; 7 nucleotides align to TRBD2. V lost 6 bases, J lost 9 bases, and 14 bases stayed unmatched. Germline CDR1 GTSNPN, CDR2 SVGIG (reference sequence). This CDR3 is 14 amino acids long. CDR3 sequence (DNA): TGTGCCTGCTGGTGGACTAGTCTTCAGGCTGAGCAGTTCTTC. Protein product: CACWWTSLQAEQFF.

Only a few counts were recorded for this clonotype. The chain is built from TRBV7-9 and TRBJ2-2; D uncertain. V was trimmed by 5 bases and J by 0 bases, leaving 16 bases between them. The germline gives CDR1 SEHNR, CDR2 FQNEAQ (reference sequence). The CDR3 has 17 residues. The DNA of the CDR3 is TGTGCCAGCAGCCTTTACTTAAACAGCGCGAACACCGGGGAGCTGTTTTTT. Translated: CASSLYLNSANTGELFF.

The rearrangement links TRBV6-2 or TRBV6-3 to TRBJ2-1; the match to TRBD2 covers 8 bases. The germline gives CDR1 MNHEY, CDR2 SVGEGT. The CDR3 is 13 residues long. The V and J ends lost 5 bases and 13 bases, in that order; junction bases with no gene match: 10. The DNA for the CDR3 is TGTGCCAGCAGTACCCCGGGACTAGTGAACCAGTTCTTC. It is translated as CASSTPGLVNQFF.

The gene calls are TRBV3-2 and TRBJ2-7; the D call TRBD1 from the table was never checked on the DNA. TRBV3-2 is given as a pseudogene. CDR3 length: 13 amino acids. The CDR3 loop reads CASSPGTSYEQYF. The CDR3 region has the DNA TGTGCCAGCAGCCCCGGGACATCCTACGAGCAGTACTTC.

This clonotype showed up many times. The chain has TRBV6-1 and TRBJ2-3; TRBD2 aligns across 8 bases. CDR3 size: 15 residues. Germline CDR1 is MNHNS and CDR2 is SASEGT. The V segment lost 4 bases and the J segment 6 bases; nucleotides outside the gene matches: 9. The CDR3 is CASSARTSPRDTQYF. CDR3 nucleotides: TGTGCCAGCAGTGCTCGGACTAGCCCTCGTGATACGCAGTATTTT.

This clonotype was picked up a small number of times. CDR3 bases: TGTGCCAGTAGTTGTGTAGCGGGAGACGACACCGGGGAGCTGTTTTTT. This codes for CASSCVAGDDTGELFF. The V call is TRBV19, the J call TRBJ2-2, with 9 positions matching TRBD2. Germline CDR1 is LNHDA and CDR2 is SQIVND (reference sequence). The J segment lost 3 bases and the V segment lost 5 bases, leaving 7 bases of the junction unmatched. CDR3 size: 16 residues.

The genes are TRBV30 and TRBJ1-3; D is uncertain. From germline, CDR1 is GTSNPN and CDR2 SVGIG (reference sequence). Trimming shortened V by 0 bases and J by 2 bases, and 11 bases separated the two germline ends. The CDR3 extends over 15 amino acids. CDR3 nucleotides: TGTGCCTGGAGTGTACAATATGGAACTGGAAACACCATATATTTT. It yields the protein CAWSVQYGTGNTIYF.

This clonotype came up many times. One junction end disagrees with the germline gene, perhaps due to a read error. The gene calls are TRBV5-1 and TRBJ2-7; D unresolved. The germline V gene encodes CDR1 SGHRS and CDR2 YFSETQ. The CDR3 length is 12 residues. The CDR3 region has the DNA TGTGCCAGCAGCTCGAGCTCCTACGAGCAGTACTTC. Its translation: CASSSSSYEQYF. The full variable domain, completed using reference TRBV5-1 and TRBJ2-7, is KAGVTQTPRYLIKTRGQQVTLSCSPISGHRSVSWYQQTPGQGLQFLFEYFSETQRNKGNFPGRFSGRQFSNSRSEMNVSTLELGDSALYLCASSSSSYEQYFGPGTRLTVT.

Many counts were recorded for this clonotype. The chain joins TRBV9 to TRBJ2-1; possibly TRBD2 for D (5 bases). The CDR3 runs 17 residues. Trimming took 4 bases from V and 0 from J, leaving 17 bases between them. Germline V gives CDR1 SGDLS, CDR2 YYNGEE. CDR3 residues: CASSPQDFTNSYNEQFF. Written as DNA, the CDR3 is TGTGCCAGCAGCCCTCAGGACTTCACGAACTCCTACAATGAGCAGTTCTTC.